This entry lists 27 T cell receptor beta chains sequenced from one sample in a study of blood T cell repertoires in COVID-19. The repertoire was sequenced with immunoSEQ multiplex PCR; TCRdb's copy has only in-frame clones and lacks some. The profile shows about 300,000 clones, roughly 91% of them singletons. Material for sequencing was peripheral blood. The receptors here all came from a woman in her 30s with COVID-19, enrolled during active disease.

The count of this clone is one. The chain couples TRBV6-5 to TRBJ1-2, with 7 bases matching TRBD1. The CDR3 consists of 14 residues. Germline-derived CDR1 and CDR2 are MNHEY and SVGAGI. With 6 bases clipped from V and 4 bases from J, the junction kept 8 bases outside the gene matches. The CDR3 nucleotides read TGTGCCAGCAGAACCGGGACAGAGTTCTATGGCTACACCTTC. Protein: CASRTGTEFYGYTF.

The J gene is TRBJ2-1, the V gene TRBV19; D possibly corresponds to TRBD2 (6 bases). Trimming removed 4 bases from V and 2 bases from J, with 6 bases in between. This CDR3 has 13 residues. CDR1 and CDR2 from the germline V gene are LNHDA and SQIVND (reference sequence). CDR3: CASSTSAYNEQFF. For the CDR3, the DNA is TGTGCCAGTAGTACTAGCGCCTACAATGAGCAGTTCTTC.

The CDR3 DNA follows: TGTGCCAGCAGCCGGACTAGCGGGGGGCAAGAGACCCAGTACTTC. Protein: CASSRTSGGQETQYF. The chain is built from TRBV6-5 and TRBJ2-5; TRBD2 matches at 14 bases. V lost 6 bases and J lost 2; bases outside the gene matches: 2. This CDR3 is built from 15 residues. CDR1 and CDR2 from the germline V gene are MNHEY and SVGAGI.

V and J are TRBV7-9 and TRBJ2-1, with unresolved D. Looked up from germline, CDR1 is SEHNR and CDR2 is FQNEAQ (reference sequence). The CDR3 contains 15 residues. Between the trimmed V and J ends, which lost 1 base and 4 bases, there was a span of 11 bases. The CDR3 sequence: CASSLGRVTYNEQFF. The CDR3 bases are TGTGCCAGCAGCTTAGGGAGAGTTACATACAATGAGCAGTTCTTC.

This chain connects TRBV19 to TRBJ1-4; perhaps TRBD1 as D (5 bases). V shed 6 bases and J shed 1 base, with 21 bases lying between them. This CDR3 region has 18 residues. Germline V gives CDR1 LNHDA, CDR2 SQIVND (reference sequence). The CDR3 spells CASRGTSRSVGTNEKLFF. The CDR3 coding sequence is TGTGCCAGTAGAGGGACTAGTAGATCCGTCGGAACTAATGAAAAACTGTTTTTT.

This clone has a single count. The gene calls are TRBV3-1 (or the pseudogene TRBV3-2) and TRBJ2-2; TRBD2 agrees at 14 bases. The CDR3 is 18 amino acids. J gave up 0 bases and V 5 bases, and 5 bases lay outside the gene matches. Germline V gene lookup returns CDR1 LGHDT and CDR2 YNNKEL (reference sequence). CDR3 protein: CASSFGLAGGANTGELFF. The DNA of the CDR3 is TGTGCCAGCAGCTTCGGACTAGCGGGGGGTGCGAACACCGGGGAGCTGTTTTTT.

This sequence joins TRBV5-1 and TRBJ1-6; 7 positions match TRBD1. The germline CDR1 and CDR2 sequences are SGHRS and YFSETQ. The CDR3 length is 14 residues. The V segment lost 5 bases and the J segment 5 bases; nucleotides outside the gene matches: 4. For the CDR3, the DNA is TGCGCCAGCAGACAGACAGGGAATAATTCACCCCTCCACTTT. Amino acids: CASRQTGNNSPLHF.

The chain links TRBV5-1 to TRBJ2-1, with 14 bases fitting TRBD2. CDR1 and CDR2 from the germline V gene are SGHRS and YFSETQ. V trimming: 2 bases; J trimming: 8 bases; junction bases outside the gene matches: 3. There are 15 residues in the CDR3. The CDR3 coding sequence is TGCGCCAGCAGCTTCGGGACTAGCGGGGGTTATGAGCAGTTCTTC. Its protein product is CASSFGTSGGYEQFF.

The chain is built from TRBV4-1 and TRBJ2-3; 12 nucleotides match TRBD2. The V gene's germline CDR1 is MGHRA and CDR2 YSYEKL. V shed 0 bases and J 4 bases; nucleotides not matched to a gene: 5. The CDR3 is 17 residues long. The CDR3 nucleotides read TGCGCCAGCAGCCAAGAATCACTAGCGGGGGGTGCAGATACGCAGTATTTT. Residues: CASSQESLAGGADTQYF.

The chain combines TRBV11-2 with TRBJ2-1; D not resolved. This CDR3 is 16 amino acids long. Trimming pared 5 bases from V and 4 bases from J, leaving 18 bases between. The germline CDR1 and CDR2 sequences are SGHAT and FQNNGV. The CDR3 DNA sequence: TGTGCCAGCAGCCCCGGTCGGGTAGGAATGTACAATGAGCAGTTCTTC. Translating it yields CASSPGRVGMYNEQFF.

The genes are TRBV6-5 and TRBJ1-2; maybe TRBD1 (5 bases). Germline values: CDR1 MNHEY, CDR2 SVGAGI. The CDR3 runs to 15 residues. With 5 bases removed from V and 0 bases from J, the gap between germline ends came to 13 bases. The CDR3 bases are TGTGCCAGCAGTCCGGGGGGACTTACTAACTATGGCTACACCTTC. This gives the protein CASSPGGLTNYGYTF.

The chain's CDR3 is CASSISFSEAFF. CDR3 nucleotide sequence: TGTGCCAGTAGTATTAGTTTTTCTGAAGCTTTCTTT. The rearrangement links TRBV19 to TRBJ1-1, with no clear D. Per germline, CDR1 LNHDA and CDR2 SQIVND (reference sequence). V gave up 3 bases and J gave up 6 bases, with 8 bases separating them. CDR3 length: 12 residues.

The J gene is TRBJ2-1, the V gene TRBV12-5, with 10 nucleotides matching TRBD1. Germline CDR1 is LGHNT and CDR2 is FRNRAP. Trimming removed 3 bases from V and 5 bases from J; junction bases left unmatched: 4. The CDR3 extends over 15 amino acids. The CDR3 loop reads CASGFGDRGHNEQFF. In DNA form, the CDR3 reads TGTGCTAGTGGTTTCGGGGACAGGGGACACAATGAGCAGTTCTTC.

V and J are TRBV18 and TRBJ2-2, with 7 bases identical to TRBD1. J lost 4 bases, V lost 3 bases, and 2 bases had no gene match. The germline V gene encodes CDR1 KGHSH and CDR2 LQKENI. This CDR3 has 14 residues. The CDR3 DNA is TGTGCCAGCTCACCTACAGGGGCCACCGGGGAGCTGTTTTTT. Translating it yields CASSPTGATGELFF.

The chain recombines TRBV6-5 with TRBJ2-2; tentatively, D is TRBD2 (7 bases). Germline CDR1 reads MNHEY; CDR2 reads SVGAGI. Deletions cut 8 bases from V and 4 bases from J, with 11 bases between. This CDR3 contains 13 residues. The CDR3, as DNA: TGTGCCAGCGGGGGGGCAATCACCGGGGAGCTGTTTTTT. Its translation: CASGGAITGELFF.

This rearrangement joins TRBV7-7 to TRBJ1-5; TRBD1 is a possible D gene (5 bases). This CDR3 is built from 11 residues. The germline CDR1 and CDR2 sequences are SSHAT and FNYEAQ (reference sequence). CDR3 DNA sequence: TGTGCTAGCTCCAGGGCCCAGCCCCAGCATTTT. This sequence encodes CASSRAQPQHF.

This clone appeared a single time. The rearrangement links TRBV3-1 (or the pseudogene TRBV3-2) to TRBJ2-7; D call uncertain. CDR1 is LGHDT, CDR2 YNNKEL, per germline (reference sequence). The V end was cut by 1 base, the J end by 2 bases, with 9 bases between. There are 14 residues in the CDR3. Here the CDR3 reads CASSQGIRAYEQYF. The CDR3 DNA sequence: TGTGCCAGCAGCCAAGGAATTAGAGCCTACGAGCAGTACTTC.

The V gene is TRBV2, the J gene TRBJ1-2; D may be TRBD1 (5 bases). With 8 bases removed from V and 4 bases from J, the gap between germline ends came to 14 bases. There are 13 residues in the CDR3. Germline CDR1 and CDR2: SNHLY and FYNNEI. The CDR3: CASDMGGAYGYTF. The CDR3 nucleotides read TGTGCCAGCGATATGGGAGGGGCCTATGGCTACACCTTC.

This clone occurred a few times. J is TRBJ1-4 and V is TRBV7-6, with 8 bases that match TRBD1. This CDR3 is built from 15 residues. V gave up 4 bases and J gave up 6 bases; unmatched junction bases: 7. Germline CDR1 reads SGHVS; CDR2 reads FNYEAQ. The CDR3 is CASSWFGQGDEKLFF. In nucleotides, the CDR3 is TGTGCCAGCAGCTGGTTTGGACAGGGTGATGAAAAACTGTTTTTT.

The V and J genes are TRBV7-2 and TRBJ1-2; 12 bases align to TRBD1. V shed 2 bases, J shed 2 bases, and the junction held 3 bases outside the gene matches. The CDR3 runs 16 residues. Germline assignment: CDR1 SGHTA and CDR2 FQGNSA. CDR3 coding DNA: TGTGCCAGCAGCTTACACGGGACAGGGGGCAACTATGGCTACACCTTC. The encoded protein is CASSLHGTGGNYGYTF.

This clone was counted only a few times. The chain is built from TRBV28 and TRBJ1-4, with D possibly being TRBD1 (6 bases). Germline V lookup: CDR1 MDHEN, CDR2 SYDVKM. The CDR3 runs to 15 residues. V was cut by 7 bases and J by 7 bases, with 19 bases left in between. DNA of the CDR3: TGTGCCAGCAAGGTACAGGGTGGATACAGTGAAAAACTGTTTTTT. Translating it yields CASKVQGGYSEKLFF.

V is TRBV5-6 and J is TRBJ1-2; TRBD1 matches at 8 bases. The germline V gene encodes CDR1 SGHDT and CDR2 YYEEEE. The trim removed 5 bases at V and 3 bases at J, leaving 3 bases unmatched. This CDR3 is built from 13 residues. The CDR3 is CASRPDRDYGYTF. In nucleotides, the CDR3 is TGTGCCAGCAGACCGGACAGGGACTATGGCTACACCTTC.

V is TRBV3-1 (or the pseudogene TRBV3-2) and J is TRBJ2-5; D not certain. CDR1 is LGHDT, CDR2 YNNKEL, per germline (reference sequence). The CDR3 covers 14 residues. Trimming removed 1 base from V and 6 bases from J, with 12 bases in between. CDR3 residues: CASSQGARLQTQYF. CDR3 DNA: TGTGCCAGCAGCCAAGGAGCGCGGTTACAGACCCAGTACTTC.

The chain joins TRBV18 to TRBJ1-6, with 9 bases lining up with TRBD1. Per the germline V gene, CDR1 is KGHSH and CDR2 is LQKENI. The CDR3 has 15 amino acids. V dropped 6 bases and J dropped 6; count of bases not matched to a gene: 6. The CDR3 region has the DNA TGTGCCAGCTCCCAAGGGGGACAGGGTAATTCACCCCTCCACTTT. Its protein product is CASSQGGQGNSPLHF.

The CDR3: CASSLAGGAYNEQFF. CDR3 sequence (DNA): TGTGCCAGCAGCTTAGCCGGGGGGGCCTACAATGAGCAGTTCTTC. The genes are TRBV7-2 and TRBJ2-1, with TRBD2 matching over 8 bases. Trimming at V came to 0 bases and at J to 2 bases, leaving 0 bases not matched to a gene. This CDR3 region has 15 residues. CDR1 and CDR2 from the germline V gene are SGHTA and FQGNSA.

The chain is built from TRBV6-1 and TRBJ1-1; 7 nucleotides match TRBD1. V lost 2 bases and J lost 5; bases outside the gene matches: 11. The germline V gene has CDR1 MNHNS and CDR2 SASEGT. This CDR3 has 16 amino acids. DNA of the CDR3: TGTGCCAGCAGTGAACCCCCCGGGAGGGGGCGTACTGAAGCTTTCTTT. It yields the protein CASSEPPGRGRTEAFF.

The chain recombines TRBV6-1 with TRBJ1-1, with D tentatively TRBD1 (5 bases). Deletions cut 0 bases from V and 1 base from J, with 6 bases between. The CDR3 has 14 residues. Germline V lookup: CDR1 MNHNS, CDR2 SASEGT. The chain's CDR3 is CASSEAGRNTEAFF. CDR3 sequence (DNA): TGTGCCAGCAGTGAAGCGGGGCGGAACACTGAAGCTTTCTTT.